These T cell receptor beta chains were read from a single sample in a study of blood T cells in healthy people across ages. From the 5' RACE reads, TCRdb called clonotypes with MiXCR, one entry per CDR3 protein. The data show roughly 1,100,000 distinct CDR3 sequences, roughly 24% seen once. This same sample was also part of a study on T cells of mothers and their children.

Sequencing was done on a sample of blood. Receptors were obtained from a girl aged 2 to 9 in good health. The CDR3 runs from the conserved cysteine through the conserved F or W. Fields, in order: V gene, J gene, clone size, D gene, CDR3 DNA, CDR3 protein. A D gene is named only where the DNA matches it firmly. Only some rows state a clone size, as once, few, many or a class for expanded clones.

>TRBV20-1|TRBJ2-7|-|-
TGCAGTGCTGAGAACCCCGAAAGCGATACCTACGAGCAGTACTTC
CSAENPESDTYEQYF
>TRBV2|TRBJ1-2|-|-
TGTGCCAGCAAAGACACAACCCTTCGGGGTGGCTACACCTTC
CASKDTTLRGGYTF
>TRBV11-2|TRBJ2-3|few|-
TGTGCCAGCAGCTTCACACCCACAGATACGCAGTATTTT
CASSFTPTDTQYF
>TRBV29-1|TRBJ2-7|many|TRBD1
TGCAGCGTGGTGACAGGGGTAAGGGACGAGCAGTACTTC
CSVVTGVRDEQYF
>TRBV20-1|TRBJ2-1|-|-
TGCAGTGCTCGATTGACTGATTCCTACAATGAGCAGTTCTTC
CSARLTDSYNEQFF
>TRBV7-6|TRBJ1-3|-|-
TGTGCCAGCAGCTTAGGCCCCGAGGAAAACACCATATATTTT
CASSLGPEENTIYF
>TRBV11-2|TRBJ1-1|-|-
TGTGCCAGCAGCTTAGTAGGGCTCGGGGGCGGAACTGAAGCTTTCTTT
CASSLVGLGGGTEAFF
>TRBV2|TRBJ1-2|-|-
TGTGCCAGCAGTGAGAAAACGGATGACAGGCCTTCTAACTATGGCTACACCTTC
CASSEKTDDRPSNYGYTF
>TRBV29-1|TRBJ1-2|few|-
TGCAGCGCCGGAGTTCTTACCTATGGCTACACCTTC
CSAGVLTYGYTF
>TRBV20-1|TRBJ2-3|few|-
TGCAGTGCTAGAGTCGAGGGACGTAGCACAGATACGCAGTATTTT
CSARVEGRSTDTQYF
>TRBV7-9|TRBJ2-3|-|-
TGTGCCAGCAGCTTATTCCCGGGAAACACAGATACGCAGTATTTT
CASSLFPGNTDTQYF
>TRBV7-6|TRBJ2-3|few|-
TGTGCCAGCAACGCACTCCAGGGAGATACGCAGTATTTT
CASNALQGDTQYF
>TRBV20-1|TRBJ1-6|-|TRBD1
TGCAGTGCTGACGGACAGGGCACTTATAATTCACCCCTCCACTTT
CSADGQGTYNSPLHF
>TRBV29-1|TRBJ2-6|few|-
TGCAGCGTTGAGGTCCCTGGGGCCAACGTCCTGACTTTC
CSVEVPGANVLTF
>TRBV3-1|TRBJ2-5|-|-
TGTGCCAGCAGCCCGTTAGCTGGTCAAAGGACCCAGTACTTC
CASSPLAGQRTQYF
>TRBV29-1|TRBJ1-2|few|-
TGCAGCGTTGCTCCCGGAGCGGCGAACTATGGCTACACCTTC
CSVAPGAANYGYTF
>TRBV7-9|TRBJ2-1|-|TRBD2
TGTGCCAGCAGCTTAGACGCTAGCGGGAGTTTAAACGTGGGAAATGAGCAGTTCTTC
CASSLDASGSLNVGNEQFF
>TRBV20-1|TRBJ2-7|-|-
TGCAGTGCTAGAGATCTAAGGAGGCGCCAGAATAGGGACGAGCAGTACTTC
CSARDLRRRQNRDEQYF
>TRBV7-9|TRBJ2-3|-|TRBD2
TGTGCCAGCAGCACCGGACTAGCTCAGGCCACAGATACGCAGTACTTT
CASSTGLAQATDTQYF
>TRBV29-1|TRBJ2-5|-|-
TGCAGCGTGGCCGGGACAACAGGGCAAGAGACCCAGTACTTC
CSVAGTTGQETQYF
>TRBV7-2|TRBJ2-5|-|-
TGTGCCAGCAGCTTCGCAGGGACGTACCAAGAGACCCAGTACTTC
CASSFAGTYQETQYF
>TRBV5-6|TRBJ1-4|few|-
TGTGCCAGCAGCTTCACAACAGGGACAACTAATGAAAAACTGTTTTTT
CASSFTTGTTNEKLFF
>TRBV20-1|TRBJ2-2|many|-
TGCAGTGCTAGGATACCCGCCAGGGGCTTAACCGGGGAGCTGTTTTTT
CSARIPARGLTGELFF
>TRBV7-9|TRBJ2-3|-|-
TGTGCCAGCAGCTTAGGGGGGGTGGCAGATACGCAGTATTTT
CASSLGGVADTQYF
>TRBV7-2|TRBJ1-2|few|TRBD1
TGTGCCAGCAGCTTAGCAGGGACAGCCTATGGCTACACCTTC
CASSLAGTAYGYTF
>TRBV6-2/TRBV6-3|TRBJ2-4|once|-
TGTGCCAGCGGAGCTCCAGTAGCCAAAAACATTCAGTACTTC
CASGAPVAKNIQYF
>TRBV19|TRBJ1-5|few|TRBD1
TGTGCCACCACCCCAGGGGGGCCTCAGCCCCAGCATTTT
CATTPGGPQPQHF
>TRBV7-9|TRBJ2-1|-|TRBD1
TGTGCCAGCAGCTTAAGGGGACAGGGGCAGTACAATGAGCAGTTCTTC
CASSLRGQGQYNEQFF
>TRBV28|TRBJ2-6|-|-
TGTGCCAGCAGTTTTCTGAGGGCCCTCGGGGCCAACGTCCTGACTTTC
CASSFLRALGANVLTF
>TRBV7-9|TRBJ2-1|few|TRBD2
TGTGCCAGCAGCCCCGAGCTAGCGGGAGTGAGTGAGCAGTTCTTC
CASSPELAGVSEQFF
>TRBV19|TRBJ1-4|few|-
TGTGCCAGTACAGGGCCGAGGGGAATTAATGAAAAACTGTTTTTT
CASTGPRGINEKLFF
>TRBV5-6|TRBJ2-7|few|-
TGTGCCAGCAGCGTAACCTTGAGCTCCTACGAGCAGTACTTC
CASSVTLSSYEQYF
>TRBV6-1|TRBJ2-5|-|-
TGTGCCAGCAGTGAAGGGGGCGTCGGAGAGACCCAGTACTTC
CASSEGGVGETQYF
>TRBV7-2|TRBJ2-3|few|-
TGTGCCAGCAGCCCGTCGACTTTATCAGATACGCAGTATTTT
CASSPSTLSDTQYF
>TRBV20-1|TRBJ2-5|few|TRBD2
TGCAGTGCTAGAACCTCCCCGGGACTAGCGGGGGGGAAACAAGAGACCCAGTACTTC
CSARTSPGLAGGKQETQYF
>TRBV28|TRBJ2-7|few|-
TGTGCCAGCACCGCGGGACTGTACGAGCAGTACTTC
CASTAGLYEQYF
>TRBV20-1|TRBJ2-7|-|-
TGCAGTGCTAGGGGCGGCCAGCAGTTCTACGAGCAGTACTTC
CSARGGQQFYEQYF
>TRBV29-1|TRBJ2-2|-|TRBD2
TGCAGCGCTTCGCTTAGCGGGGGCAACACCGGGGAGCTGTTTTTT
CSASLSGGNTGELFF
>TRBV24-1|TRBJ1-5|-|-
TGTGCCACCAGTGGGTCTCGCAATCAGCCCCAGCATTTT
CATSGSRNQPQHF
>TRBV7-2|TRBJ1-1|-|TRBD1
TGTGCCAGCAGCTATGCAACAGGGGCGAGGTGGGGCGAAGCTTTCTTT
CASSYATGARWGEAFF
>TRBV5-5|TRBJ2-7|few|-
TGTGCCAGCAGGCCCACCGCGGCTTACGAGCAGTACTTC
CASRPTAAYEQYF
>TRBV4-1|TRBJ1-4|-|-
TGCGCCAGCGGCGGGAGGGGTGAAAAACTGTTTTTT
CASGGRGEKLFF
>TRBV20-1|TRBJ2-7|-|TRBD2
TGCAGTGCCCGAGCGGGGTATTCCTACGAGCAGTACTTC
CSARAGYSYEQYF
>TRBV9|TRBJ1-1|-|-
TGTGCCAGCAGCGTCGGTCCGGGGGAAATAGAAGCTTTCTTT
CASSVGPGEIEAFF
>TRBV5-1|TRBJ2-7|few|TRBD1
TGCGCCAGCAGCTTGGCTCCAGGGACAGGGTACGAGCAGTACTTC
CASSLAPGTGYEQYF
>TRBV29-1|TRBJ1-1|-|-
TGCAGCGTTGATTCAATGAGTGAAGCTTTCTTT
CSVDSMSEAFF
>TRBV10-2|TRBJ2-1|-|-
TGCGCCAGCAGTGTAATCAGAATCGAGGCGGGTGAGCAGTTCTTC
CASSVIRIEAGEQFF
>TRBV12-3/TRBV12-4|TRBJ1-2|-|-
TGTGCCAGCAGTGCCCAGGACTATGGCTACACCTTC
CASSAQDYGYTF
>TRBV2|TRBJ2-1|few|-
TGTGCCAGCACCGGGGGGCCACCAAGCAATGAGCAGTTCTTC
CASTGGPPSNEQFF
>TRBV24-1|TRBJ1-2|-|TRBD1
TGTACCACCAGACAGGGGGCAGGAGGCTACACCTTC
CTTRQGAGGYTF
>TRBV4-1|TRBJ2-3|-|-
TGCGCCAGCAGCCTTACGACGCCTAGCACAGATACGCAGTATTTT
CASSLTTPSTDTQYF
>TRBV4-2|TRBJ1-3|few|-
TGTGCCAGCAGCCACGTTCAAATTGGCGGTTCTGGAAACACCATATATTTT
CASSHVQIGGSGNTIYF
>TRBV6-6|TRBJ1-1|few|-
TGTGCCAGCAGTTACGCAGGTAGAGCTTTCTTT
CASSYAGRAFF
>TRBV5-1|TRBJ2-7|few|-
TGCGCCAGCAGCTTGCAAATTGATACCTACGAGCAGTACTTC
CASSLQIDTYEQYF
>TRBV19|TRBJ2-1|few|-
TGTGCCAGTAGTATAAAGGTGCGGGTCGGGGGCCGCTACAATGAGCAGTTCTTC
CASSIKVRVGGRYNEQFF
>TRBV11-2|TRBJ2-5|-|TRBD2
TGTGCCAGCAGCCAAGGAACGACTAGCGAAGAGACCCAGTACTTC
CASSQGTTSEETQYF
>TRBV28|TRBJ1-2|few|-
TGTGCCAGCACGACGAAAATAGGCACCCATTATGGCTACACCTTC
CASTTKIGTHYGYTF
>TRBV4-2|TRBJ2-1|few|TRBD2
TGTGCCAGCAGCCTTTCACTAGCGGTACCGCAGTTCTTC
CASSLSLAVPQFF